This TCR beta chain was identified in a study of early T cells in non-severe SARS-CoV-2 infection (dated by TCRdb to 2020 to 2022). Background for the entire study: Bulk RNA from unsorted whole blood was used for TCR sequencing, so alpha and beta chains could not be paired. General study outcomes and caveats: VDJdb matching was skewed toward anti-spike CD8 responses and likely underestimated virus-specific expansions, missing private and CD4 specificities.

Turning to this clonotype: Its recognized antigen is unknown. Base qualities were left out, and no much larger clone turns up one base away.

Library construction relied on 5' RACE. Sequencing took place on a NextSeq 500. In the TCR library protocol, unique molecular identifiers were attached to individual cDNA molecules to correct for PCR bias and sequencing error. Both TCR alpha and beta chains were sequenced, and tight co-correlation was observed between alpha and beta sequence abundances in each sample. Regarding the original processing steps: V gene, J gene and CDR3 annotation of TCR sequences was performed with Decombinator V4. Expanded TCRs were defined as changing significantly between any two time points under a Poisson model with p below 0.0001. TCR abundances were normalised to the total number of TCRs sequenced per sample and expressed as counts per million. TRAV1-2 paired with TRAJ12, TRAJ20 or TRAJ33 defined MAIT TCRs, while TRAV10 paired with TRAJ18 defined iNKT TCRs. VDJdb, accessed 1 November 2021, was searched for CMV, EBV and SARS-CoV-2 annotated TCRs, with TCRs annotated for multiple antigens excluded. TCRdb applied fastp at Q25 and MiXCR to the public reads, then kept only in-frame beta chains. When rows share a CDR3 protein, they turn into one entry using the most common DNA and genes. TCRdb's processing, not the authors' own work, is the source of the V and J calls. Present in this sample are over 85,000 distinct CDR3 sequences, approximately 16% of which were seen just once. The leading ten clones occupy roughly 1.3% of the sample.

A case-control design nested within a healthcare worker cohort in London, UK, was used, with weekly nasopharyngeal swab PCR tests and blood sampling performed. Healthcare workers were enrolled in the week of the UK lockdown, from 23 to 31 March 2020, and were followed every week for up to about 15 weeks. Looking up the germline V gene yields CDR1 SGHVS and CDR2 FQNEAQ. The CDR3 measures 17 amino acids from cysteine to phenylalanine. The DNA shown is the 51-base CDR3, in frame from base 1. V is cut back by 5 bases and J by 0 bases, with 12 bases in the junction unmatched. The source of this sequence is an adult who was a healthcare worker with PCR-confirmed SARS-CoV-2 infection or an uninfected control (not recorded which). The source material was whole blood. The chain joins TRBV7-8 to TRBJ1-1; the central 7 bases match TRBD1. Here the CDR3 is given as CASSRIGDRDMNTEAFF. Read as DNA, the sequence is TGTGCCAGCAGCCGAATAGGGGACAGAGACATGAACACTGAAGCTTTCTTT.